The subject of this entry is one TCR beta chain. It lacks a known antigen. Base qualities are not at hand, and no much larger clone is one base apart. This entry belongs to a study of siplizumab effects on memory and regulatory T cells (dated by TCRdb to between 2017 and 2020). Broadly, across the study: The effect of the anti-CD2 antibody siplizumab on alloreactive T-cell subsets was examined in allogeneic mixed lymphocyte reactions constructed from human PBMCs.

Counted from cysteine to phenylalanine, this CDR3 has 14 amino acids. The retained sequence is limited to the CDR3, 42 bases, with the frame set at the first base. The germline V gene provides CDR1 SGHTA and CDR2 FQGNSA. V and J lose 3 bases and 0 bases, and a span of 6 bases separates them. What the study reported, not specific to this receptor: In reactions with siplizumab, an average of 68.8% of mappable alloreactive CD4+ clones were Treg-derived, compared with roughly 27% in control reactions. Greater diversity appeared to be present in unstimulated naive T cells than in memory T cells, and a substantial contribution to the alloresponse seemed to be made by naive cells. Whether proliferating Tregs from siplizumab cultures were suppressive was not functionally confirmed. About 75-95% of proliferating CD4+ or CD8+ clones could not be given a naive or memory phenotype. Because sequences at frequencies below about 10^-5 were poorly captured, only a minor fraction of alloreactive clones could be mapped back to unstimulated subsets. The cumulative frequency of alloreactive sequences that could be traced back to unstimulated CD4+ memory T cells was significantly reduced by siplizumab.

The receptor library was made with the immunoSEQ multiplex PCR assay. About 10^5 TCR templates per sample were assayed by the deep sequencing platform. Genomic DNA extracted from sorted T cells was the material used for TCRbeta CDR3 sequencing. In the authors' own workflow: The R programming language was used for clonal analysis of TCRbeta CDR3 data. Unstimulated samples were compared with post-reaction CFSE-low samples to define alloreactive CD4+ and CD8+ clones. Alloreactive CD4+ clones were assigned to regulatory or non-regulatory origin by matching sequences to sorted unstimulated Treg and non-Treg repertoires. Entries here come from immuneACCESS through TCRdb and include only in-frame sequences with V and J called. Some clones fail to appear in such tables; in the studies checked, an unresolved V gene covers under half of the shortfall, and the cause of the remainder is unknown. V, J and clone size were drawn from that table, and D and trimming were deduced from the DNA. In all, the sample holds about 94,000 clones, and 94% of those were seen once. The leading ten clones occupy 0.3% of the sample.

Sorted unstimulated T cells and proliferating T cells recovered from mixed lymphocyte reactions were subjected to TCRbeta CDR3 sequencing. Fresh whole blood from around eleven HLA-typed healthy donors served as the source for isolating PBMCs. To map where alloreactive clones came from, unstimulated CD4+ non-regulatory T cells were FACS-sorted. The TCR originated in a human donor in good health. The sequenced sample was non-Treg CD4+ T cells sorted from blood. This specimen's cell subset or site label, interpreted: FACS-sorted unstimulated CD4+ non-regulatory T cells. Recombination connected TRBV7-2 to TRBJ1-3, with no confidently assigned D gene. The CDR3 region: CASSFDGSGNTIYF. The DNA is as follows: TGTGCCAGCAGCTTCGACGGCTCTGGAAACACCATATATTTT.